This TCR beta chain was profiled in a study of human T cells and chemical hapten exposure. On the study more broadly: Small pooled library volume differences mainly caused per-sample TCR yield variation.

This clonotype has just a few counts. Its target is unknown. Original analysis: There were a median of roughly 100,000 TCRs per sample, with a range from roughly 20,000 to 700,000. TCRdb independently ran MiXCR on the RACE reads; one entry per CDR3 protein. These V and J calls derive from TCRdb rather than the authors' analysis. The sample holds about 260,000 distinct CDR3 sequences, about 9% seen once. Study-level points and caveats: The study found expanded TCRs formed significantly more large CDR3 similarity clusters than controls. The immune response of these alopecia patients might not match healthy individuals'.

The time point: pre-sensitization, week 0. The treatment denotes: therapeutic diphenylcyclopropenone sensitization with weekly scalp DPC. The sequencing used whole blood, collected in connection with sensitization to the hapten diphenylcyclopropenone (DPC). This TCR was recovered from a woman aged 40 to 50 with alopecia areata. Some clones in this sample may be carry-over from other donors' samples.

The CDR3 DNA is TGTGCCAGCAGCTTGACATCTAGCGGGTCCACAGATACGCAGTATTTT. Its protein is CASSLTSSGSTDTQYF. The rearrangement uses TRBV6-2 or TRBV6-3 and TRBJ2-3; 8 bases line up with TRBD2. The germline gives CDR1 MNHEY, CDR2 SVGEGT. V shed 6 bases and J 2 bases; nucleotides not matched to a gene: 10. The CDR3 sequence is 16 residues long.